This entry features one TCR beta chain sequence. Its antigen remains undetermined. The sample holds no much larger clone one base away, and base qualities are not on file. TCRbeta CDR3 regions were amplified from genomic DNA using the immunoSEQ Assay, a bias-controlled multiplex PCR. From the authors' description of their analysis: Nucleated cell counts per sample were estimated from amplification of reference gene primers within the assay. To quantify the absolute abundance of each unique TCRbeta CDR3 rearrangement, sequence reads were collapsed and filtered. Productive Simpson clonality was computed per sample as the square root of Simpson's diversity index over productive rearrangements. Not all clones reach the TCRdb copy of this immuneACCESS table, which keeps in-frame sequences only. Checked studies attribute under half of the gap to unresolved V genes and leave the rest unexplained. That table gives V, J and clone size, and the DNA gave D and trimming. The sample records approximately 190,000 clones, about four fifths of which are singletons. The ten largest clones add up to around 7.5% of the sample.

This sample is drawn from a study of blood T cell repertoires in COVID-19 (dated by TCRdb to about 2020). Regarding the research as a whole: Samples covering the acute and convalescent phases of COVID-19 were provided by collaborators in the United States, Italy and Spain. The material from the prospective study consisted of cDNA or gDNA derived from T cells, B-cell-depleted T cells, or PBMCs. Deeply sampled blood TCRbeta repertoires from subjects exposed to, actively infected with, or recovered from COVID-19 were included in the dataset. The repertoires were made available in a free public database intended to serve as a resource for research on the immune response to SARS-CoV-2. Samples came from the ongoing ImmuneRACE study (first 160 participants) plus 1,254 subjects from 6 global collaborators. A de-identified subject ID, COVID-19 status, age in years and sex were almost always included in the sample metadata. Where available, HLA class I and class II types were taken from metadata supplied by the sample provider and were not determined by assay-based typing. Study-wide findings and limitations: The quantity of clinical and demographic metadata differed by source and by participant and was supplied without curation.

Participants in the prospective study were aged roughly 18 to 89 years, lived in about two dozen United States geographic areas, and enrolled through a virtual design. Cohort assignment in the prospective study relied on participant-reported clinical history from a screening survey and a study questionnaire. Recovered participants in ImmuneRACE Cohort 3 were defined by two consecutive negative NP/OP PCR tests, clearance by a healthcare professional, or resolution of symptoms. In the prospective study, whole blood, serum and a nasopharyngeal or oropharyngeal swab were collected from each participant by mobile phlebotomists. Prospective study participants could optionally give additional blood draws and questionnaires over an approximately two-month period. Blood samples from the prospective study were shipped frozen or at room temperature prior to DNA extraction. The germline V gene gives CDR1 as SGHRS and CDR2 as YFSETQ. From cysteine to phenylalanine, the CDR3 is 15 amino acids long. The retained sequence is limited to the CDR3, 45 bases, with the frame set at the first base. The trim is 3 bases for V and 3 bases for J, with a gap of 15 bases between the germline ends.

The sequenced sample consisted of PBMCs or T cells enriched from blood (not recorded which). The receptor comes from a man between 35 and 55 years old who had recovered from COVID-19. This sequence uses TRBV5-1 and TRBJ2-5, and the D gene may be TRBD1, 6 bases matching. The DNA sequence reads TGCGCCAGCAGCTCGCTGACAGGCCAGGAAGAGACCCAGTACTTC. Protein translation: CASSSLTGQEETQYF.